The 25 T cell receptor beta chains below all came from one sample that was sequenced in a study of blood T cell repertoires in COVID-19 (dated by TCRdb to 2018 to 2020). The library was produced with the immunoSEQ multiplex PCR assay. This is the immuneACCESS table as TCRdb keeps it, with only in-frame sequences that have V and J called. A part of the clones is gone; compared with another copy, unresolved V genes explain less than half, and the rest is unexplained. This sample has some 120,000 clones in its table, and 81% of those were observed once. The ten largest account for 3.8% of the sample. The specimen was peripheral blood. These receptors were taken from a woman aged 45-59 years with acute or convalescent COVID-19.

This clone appeared many times. The gene calls are TRBV19 and TRBJ2-1; 14 nucleotides line up with TRBD2. The CDR3 is made up of 17 amino acids. Germline values: CDR1 LNHDA, CDR2 SQIVND (reference sequence). The ends lost 4 bases at V and 5 bases at J; junction bases unmatched: 7. The CDR3 loop is CASSTTGTSGSNNEQFF. CDR3 DNA: TGTGCCAGTAGTACCACCGGGACTAGCGGGAGCAACAATGAGCAGTTCTTC.

The chain combines TRBV28 with TRBJ1-2, with D uncertain. The V gene's germline CDR1 is MDHEN and CDR2 SYDVKM. V was shortened by 6 bases and J by 8 bases, with 16 bases between the two germline ends. CDR3 size: 13 residues. The CDR3 DNA follows: TGTGCCAGCAGCCCGTCGGGGATTGGCGGCTACACCTTC. This encodes CASSPSGIGGYTF.

The chain recombines TRBV20-1 with TRBJ2-7, with D unclear. Germline assignment: CDR1 DFQATT and CDR2 SNEGSKA (reference sequence). The CDR3 is made up of 13 amino acids. V gave up 3 bases and J gave up 2 bases, with 11 bases separating them. CDR3 nucleotides: TGCAGTGCTAGTTTTGGCATGGCCTACGAGCAGTACTTC. Translation: CSASFGMAYEQYF.

This chain connects TRBV4-2 to TRBJ2-1; TRBD2 might be the D (6 bases). From germline, CDR1 is LGHNA and CDR2 YNFKEQ. Trimming cost V 4 bases and J 1 base, with 8 bases left between them. This CDR3 has 14 residues. CDR3: CASSPGTSYNEQFF. For the CDR3, the DNA is TGTGCCAGCAGCCCAGGGACTTCCTACAATGAGCAGTTCTTC.

The V gene is TRBV9, the J gene TRBJ2-2, with 7 bases matching TRBD1. Germline V gene sequence: CDR1 SGDLS, CDR2 YYNGEE. The CDR3 totals 15 residues. V was pared by 4 bases and J by 5 bases, with 8 bases of the junction left unmatched. CDR3 DNA sequence: TGTGCCAGCAGCTCACAACAGGGGTGGACCGGGGAGCTGTTTTTT. Protein sequence: CASSSQQGWTGELFF. Complete variable domain (other parts from reference TRBV9 and TRBJ2-2): DSGVTQTPKHLITATGQRVTLRCSPRSGDLSVYWYQQSLDQGLQFLIQYYNGEERAKGNILERFSAQQFPDLHSELNLSSLELGDSALYFCASSSQQGWTGELFFGEGSRLTVL.

The rearrangement links TRBV18 to TRBJ1-3; D may be TRBD1 (5 bases). Germline loops: CDR1 KGHSH, CDR2 LQKENI. This CDR3 contains 14 residues. The V and J ends lost 6 bases and 4 bases respectively, with 13 bases between them. The DNA for the CDR3 is TGTGCCAGCTCTCTCGACAGTGAAGGAAACACCATATATTTT. It encodes CASSLDSEGNTIYF.

The chain recombines TRBV27 with TRBJ1-2, with a tentative D call TRBD1 (6 bases). V was pared by 3 bases and J by 7 bases, with 12 bases between. This CDR3 has 13 amino acids. Germline V gene sequence: CDR1 MNHEY, CDR2 SMNVEV (reference sequence). DNA for the CDR3: TGTGCCAGCAGTTTTGGGGGCGCGACTGGCTACACCTTC. Protein product: CASSFGGATGYTF.

This chain's CDR3 is CASSRTGTGGEKLFF. The CDR3 region has the DNA TGTGCCAGCAGCAGGACCGGGACAGGAGGTGAAAAACTGTTTTTT. The chain joins TRBV5-5 to TRBJ1-4, with 8 bases matching TRBD1. J was trimmed by 7 bases and V by 4 bases; bases with no gene match: 9. The CDR3 contains 15 residues. Germline-derived CDR1 and CDR2 are SGHKS and YYEKEE (reference sequence).

This rearrangement joins TRBV4-1 to TRBJ1-5, with D maybe TRBD1 (5 bases). CDR1 MGHRA and CDR2 YSYEKL come from the germline V gene. The length of the CDR3 is 15 residues. Trimming took off 4 bases at V and 6 bases at J, with 16 bases between the two ends. CDR3: CASSPNLGVSQPQHF. In DNA form, the CDR3 reads TGCGCCAGCAGCCCCAACCTAGGGGTATCTCAGCCCCAGCATTTT.

The chain employs TRBV6-5 and TRBJ2-7, with 12 bases identical to TRBD2. V lost 2 bases to trimming and J lost 2 bases; unmatched junction nucleotides: 1. CDR1 is MNHEY, CDR2 SVGAGI, per germline. The CDR3 covers 15 residues. The chain's CDR3 is CASSYASGGAYEQYF. CDR3 in DNA: TGTGCCAGCAGTTACGCTAGCGGGGGGGCCTACGAGCAGTACTTC.

The V gene is TRBV5-1, the J gene TRBJ1-4; D may be TRBD1 (6 bases). Per the germline V gene, CDR1 is SGHRS and CDR2 is YFSETQ. The CDR3 spans 13 residues. V was pared by 4 bases and J by 8 bases, with 12 bases between. For the CDR3, the DNA is TGCGCCAGCAGCAGGACAGTGAACGAAAAACTGTTTTTT. It encodes CASSRTVNEKLFF.

This sequence joins TRBV6-5 and TRBJ2-5; tentative D call: TRBD2 (6 bases). Germline CDR1 and CDR2: MNHEY and SVGAGI. V shed 2 bases and J shed 1 base, with 8 bases lying between them. This CDR3 contains 14 residues. Written as DNA, the CDR3 is TGTGCCAGCAGTTACGGGACTGGCCAAGAGACCCAGTACTTC. Protein: CASSYGTGQETQYF.

The V call is TRBV7-2, the J call TRBJ1-1; 12 bases are a match to TRBD1. The CDR3 covers 14 residues. Germline-derived CDR1 and CDR2 are SGHTA and FQGNSA. With 5 bases clipped from V and 5 bases from J, the junction kept 3 bases outside the gene matches. This CDR3 is CASSRDRGRTEAFF. CDR3 DNA sequence: TGTGCCAGCAGCAGGGACAGGGGGCGGACTGAAGCTTTCTTT. The whole variable domain, remainder taken from reference TRBV7-2 and TRBJ1-1, is GAGVSQSPSNKVTEKGKDVELRCDPISGHTALYWYRQSLGQGLEFLIYFQGNSAPDKSGLPSDRFSAERTGGSVSTLTIQRTQQEDSAVYLCASSRDRGRTEAFFGQGTRLTVV.

The V gene is TRBV5-1, the J gene TRBJ1-6, with D maybe TRBD1 (5 bases). V dropped 4 bases and J dropped 8 bases, with 13 bases sitting between them. In germline, CDR1 is SGHRS, CDR2 YFSETQ. CDR3 length: 14 amino acids. DNA for the CDR3: TGCGCCAGCAGCATAGGACAAACGGATTCACCCCTCCACTTT. Protein: CASSIGQTDSPLHF.

Ten or more counts support this clone. The chain is built from TRBV4-1 and TRBJ2-2; no clear D gene. CDR3 size: 14 residues. Germline assignment: CDR1 MGHRA and CDR2 YSYEKL. The V and J ends lost 0 bases and 6 bases respectively, with 8 bases between them. DNA of the CDR3: TGCGCCAGCAGCCAAGATATCACAGCCGGGGAGCTGTTTTTT. Translated, it gives CASSQDITAGELFF.

This clone was counted between two and nine times. The V gene is TRBV2, the J gene TRBJ1-2, with TRBD1 identical over 7 bases. Germline values: CDR1 SNHLY, CDR2 FYNNEI. With V trimmed by 4 bases and J by 8 bases, 4 bases remained unmatched. This CDR3 comprises 12 residues. The CDR3 sequence: CASSGQGRGYTF. DNA of the CDR3: TGTGCCAGCAGTGGACAGGGCAGAGGCTACACCTTC. Using reference TRBV2 and TRBJ1-2 for the parts outside the CDR3, the full variable domain is EPEVTQTPSHQVTQMGQEVILRCVPISNHLYFYWYRQILGQKVEFLVSFYNNEISEKSEIFDDQFSVERPDGSNFTLKIRSTKLEDSAMYFCASSGQGRGYTFGSGTRLTVV.

The chain uses TRBV19 and TRBJ2-1; D might be TRBD2 (6 bases). V shed 3 bases and J shed 7 bases, with 16 bases lying between them. The CDR3 has 15 amino acids. CDR1 and CDR2 (germline): LNHDA, SQIVND (reference sequence). Here the CDR3 reads CASSMSSGVWNEQFF. CDR3 coding DNA: TGTGCCAGTAGTATGTCGTCGGGAGTCTGGAATGAGCAGTTCTTC.

The V gene is TRBV9, the J gene TRBJ1-2; D is ambiguous. This CDR3 comprises 14 residues. Germline CDR1 and CDR2: SGDLS and YYNGEE. V shed 0 bases and J shed 0 bases, with 6 bases lying between them. The DNA of the CDR3 is TGTGCCAGCAGCGTAGATAGTACTAACTATGGCTACACCTTC. As protein: CASSVDSTNYGYTF.

The chain combines TRBV3-1 (or the pseudogene TRBV3-2) with TRBJ2-5; D is unresolved. Trimming left V 6 bases short and J 2 bases short, with 7 bases between. The CDR3 is 12 residues long. CDR1 is LGHDT, CDR2 YNNKEL, per germline (reference sequence). As DNA, the CDR3 is TGTGCCAGCAGGCACAGTCAAGAGACCCAGTACTTC. Protein sequence: CASRHSQETQYF.

This clone appeared many times. V usage is TRBV27 and J usage is TRBJ2-7; tentatively, D is TRBD2 (6 bases). This CDR3 is built from 15 residues. Trimming left V 5 bases short and J 1 base short, with 15 bases between. Germline CDR1 reads MNHEY; CDR2 reads SMNVEV (reference sequence). As DNA, the CDR3 is TGTGCCAGCAGTCCCCGAGGGACTTATTCCTACGAGCAGTACTTC. Residues: CASSPRGTYSYEQYF.

The chain recombines TRBV3-1 (or the pseudogene TRBV3-2) with TRBJ2-1; TRBD2 matches 7 bases. The V segment lost 0 bases and the J segment 6 bases; nucleotides outside the gene matches: 2. This CDR3 is 14 amino acids long. The germline V gene encodes CDR1 LGHDT and CDR2 YNNKEL (reference sequence). CDR3 sequence (DNA): TGTGCCAGCAGCCAAGATGGACTAGTCAATGAGCAGTTCTTC. Its protein is CASSQDGLVNEQFF.

This clone was picked up a small number of times. The rearrangement links TRBV3-1 (or the pseudogene TRBV3-2) to TRBJ2-2; D not certain. The V end was cut by 1 base, the J end by 6 bases, with 12 bases between. This CDR3 is 15 amino acids long. Germline loops: CDR1 LGHDT, CDR2 YNNKEL (reference sequence). DNA for the CDR3: TGTGCCAGCAGCCAAGCGAACACGTGGTCCGGGGAGCTGTTTTTT. Amino acid sequence: CASSQANTWSGELFF.

The table lists this clone with a count of one. The chain joins TRBV6-1 to TRBJ2-2, with 8 bases lining up with TRBD2. V lost 2 bases to trimming and J lost 7 bases; unmatched junction nucleotides: 12. CDR1 and CDR2 (germline): MNHNS, SASEGT. The CDR3 sequence is 17 residues long. The CDR3 DNA follows: TGTGCCAGCAGTGAATGGGCGCCGGGACTAGTAATCGGGGAGCTGTTTTTT. It encodes CASSEWAPGLVIGELFF.

This clone was seen once. The rearrangement uses TRBV19 and TRBJ2-2, with 8 bases fitting TRBD1. The V segment lost 6 bases and the J segment 4 bases; nucleotides outside the gene matches: 4. The germline V gene has CDR1 LNHDA and CDR2 SQIVND (reference sequence). CDR3 size: 14 residues. The DNA of the CDR3 is TGTGCCAGTAGGGACAGGGTTGGCACCGGGGAGCTGTTTTTT. Protein: CASRDRVGTGELFF.

The chain recombines TRBV6-5 with TRBJ1-1; TRBD1 might be the D (5 bases). This CDR3 comprises 14 residues. Between the trimmed V and J ends, which lost 4 bases and 1 base, there was a span of 10 bases. Germline CDR1 MNHEY, CDR2 SVGAGI. The CDR3 coding sequence is TGTGCCAGCAGTTCCAGACAGAGGAACACTGAAGCTTTCTTT. Protein product: CASSSRQRNTEAFF.